The next 18 T cell receptor beta chains were all read from a single sample in a study of OX40 agonist ivuxolimab in advanced cancers. Libraries were prepared by immunoSEQ multiplex PCR; TCRdb keeps only in-frame clonotypes and omits some of them. This sample has approximately 79,000 clones, with about 87% found just once. The sample was CD4+ or CD8+ T cells sorted from blood, taken in a trial of the OX40 agonist ivuxolimab. The origin of the receptors is an adult with an advanced solid tumor such as melanoma, head and neck, liver or kidney cancer.

The chain links TRBV11-2 to TRBJ1-6; 8 bases are a match to TRBD1. This CDR3 has 17 residues. After removal of 3 bases from V and 10 bases from J, the junction contained 14 bases not matched to a gene. Per germline, CDR1 SGHAT and CDR2 FQNNGV. CDR3 amino acids: CASSLELGQGFGSPLHF. DNA of the CDR3: TGTGCCAGCAGCTTGGAACTAGGACAGGGCTTTGGGTCACCCCTCCACTTT. The full variable domain, in which reference TRBV11-2 and TRBJ1-6 provide the parts outside the CDR3, is EAGVAQSPRYKIIEKRQSVAFWCNPISGHATLYWYQQILGQGPKLLIQFQNNGVVDDSQLPKDRFSAERLKGVDSTLKIQPAKLEDSAVYLCASSLELGQGFGSPLHFGNGTRLTVT.

The gene calls are TRBV2 and TRBJ1-2, with D possibly TRBD1 on 6 matching bases. CDR1 is SNHLY, CDR2 FYNNEI, per germline. V was clipped by 2 bases and J by 8 bases, with 21 bases between them. The CDR3 is made up of 16 amino acids. CDR3: CASSESPLGAVGGYTF. The CDR3 coding sequence is TGTGCCAGCAGTGAATCCCCTTTGGGGGCGGTCGGGGGCTACACCTTC.

This clone occurred a few times. This chain links TRBV4-3 with TRBJ2-3; D remains unclear. V was trimmed by 0 bases and J by 4 bases, leaving 11 bases between them. Germline V CDR1 and CDR2: LGHNA, YSLEER. This CDR3 region has 15 residues. As DNA, the CDR3 is TGCGCCAGCAGCCAAGATCTCAGAGGTCCAGATACGCAGTATTTT. It translates to CASSQDLRGPDTQYF.

V usage is TRBV28 and J usage is TRBJ2-1; 7 nucleotides match TRBD2. V dropped 7 bases and J dropped 3; count of bases not matched to a gene: 12. CDR3 length equals 16 residues. The germline V gene has CDR1 MDHEN and CDR2 SYDVKM. The CDR3 DNA sequence: TGTGCCAGCATGGAATCTGGACTAGAAGGCTACAATGAGCAGTTCTTC. It is translated as CASMESGLEGYNEQFF.

J is TRBJ1-4 and V is TRBV28; D gene unclear. CDR3 length equals 11 residues. The V end was cut by 4 bases, the J end by 8 bases, with 5 bases between. Germline CDR1 and CDR2: MDHEN and SYDVKM. The CDR3 DNA follows: TGTGCCAGCAGTTCGAGAGAAAAACTGTTTTTT. Translation gives CASSSREKLFF.

This chain links TRBV18 with TRBJ2-1; 9 bases are a match to TRBD1. Germline V gene sequence: CDR1 KGHSH, CDR2 LQKENI. V lost 2 bases and J lost 7; bases outside the gene matches: 6. The CDR3 has 15 residues. The CDR3 region has the DNA TGTGCCAGCTCACCATCAACCGGGACAGGGAATGAGCAGTTCTTC. Encoded protein: CASSPSTGTGNEQFF.

The chain joins TRBV5-1 to TRBJ2-5; TRBD1 might be the D (6 bases). The germline V gene has CDR1 SGHRS and CDR2 YFSETQ. The CDR3 consists of 13 residues. V was shortened by 3 bases and J by 5 bases, with 11 bases between the two germline ends. The CDR3 loop is CASSSGGAETQYF. The CDR3 bases are TGCGCCAGCAGCTCTGGGGGCGCGGAGACCCAGTACTTC.

V is TRBV19 and J is TRBJ1-2; the D is unclear. V was clipped by 5 bases and J by 1 base, with 11 bases between them. The CDR3 consists of 14 residues. Germline V gives CDR1 LNHDA, CDR2 SQIVND (reference sequence). For the CDR3, the DNA is TGTGCCAGTAGTGAGCAGGTGATTAACTATGGCTACACCTTC. This sequence encodes CASSEQVINYGYTF. The complete variable domain, with remaining parts taken from reference TRBV19 and TRBJ1-2, reads DGGITQSPKYLFRKEGQNVTLSCEQNLNHDAMYWYRQDPGQGLRLIYYSQIVNDFQKGDIAEGYSVSREKKESFPLTVTSAQKNPTAFYLCASSEQVINYGYTFGSGTRLTVV.

The J gene is TRBJ1-4, the V gene TRBV6-1, with TRBD1 matching over 8 bases. Trimming removed 5 bases from V and 6 bases from J; junction bases left unmatched: 8. Germline V gives CDR1 MNHNS, CDR2 SASEGT. CDR3 size: 15 residues. The CDR3 region has the DNA TGTGCCAGCAGTCAAGAGGCAGGGGGCTATGAAAAACTGTTTTTT. Protein product: CASSQEAGGYEKLFF.

With respect to this clone: The same CDR3 also results from other DNA sequences found in this sample. V usage is TRBV7-2 and J usage is TRBJ1-4; D may be TRBD1 (6 bases). The ends were cut back, 3 bases at V and 2 bases at J, with 10 bases in the middle. The CDR3 covers 15 residues. CDR1 SGHTA and CDR2 FQGNSA come from the germline V gene. The DNA of the CDR3 is TGTGCCAGCAGCTTTCAGGGGACTACTAATGAAAAACTGTTTTTT. Amino acid sequence: CASSFQGTTNEKLFF. Supplemented by reference TRBV7-2 and TRBJ1-4, the full variable domain reads GAGVSQSPSNKVTEKGKDVELRCDPISGHTALYWYRQSLGQGLEFLIYFQGNSAPDKSGLPSDRFSAERTGGSVSTLTIQRTQQEDSAVYLCASSFQGTTNEKLFFGSGTQLSVL.

This rearrangement joins TRBV30 to TRBJ2-5, with D tentatively TRBD1 or TRBD2 (6 bases each). The CDR3 is made up of 14 amino acids. Germline values: CDR1 GTSNPN, CDR2 SVGIG (reference sequence). V lost 3 bases and J 5 bases, leaving 16 bases between the germline ends. The CDR3 here is CAWRVGGGGETQYF. CDR3 nucleotide sequence: TGTGCCTGGAGGGTGGGCGGAGGGGGGGAGACCCAGTACTTC.

The count of this clone is one. This chain joins TRBV7-7 and TRBJ2-5; D not resolved. This CDR3 region has 13 residues. V was clipped by 5 bases and J by 0 bases, with 7 bases between them. Germline CDR1 is SSHAT and CDR2 is FNYEAQ (reference sequence). The CDR3 DNA follows: TGTGCCAGCAGCCGCCAAGACCAAGAGACCCAGTACTTC. Protein sequence: CASSRQDQETQYF.

The rearrangement uses TRBV6-5 and TRBJ1-1; D is possibly TRBD1 (5 bases). Germline values: CDR1 MNHEY, CDR2 SVGAGI. The CDR3 spans 14 residues. Trimming took 6 bases from V and 1 from J, leaving 12 bases between them. CDR3 sequence: CASRTGTENTEAFF. The CDR3 coding sequence is TGTGCCAGCAGAACCGGGACGGAGAACACTGAAGCTTTCTTT.

The J gene is TRBJ2-2, the V gene TRBV7-2; possibly TRBD1 for D (5 bases). CDR1 is SGHTA, CDR2 FQGNSA, per germline. This CDR3 comprises 15 residues. The V gene lost 1 base and the J gene lost 0 bases, with 6 bases spanning the gap. This CDR3 reads CASSLGTTNTGELFF. In DNA, the CDR3 is TGTGCCAGCAGCTTAGGGACAACGAACACCGGGGAGCTGTTTTTT.

The chain combines TRBV7-9 with TRBJ1-1, with TRBD1 identical over 7 bases. The trim removed 5 bases at V and 1 base at J, leaving 4 bases unmatched. The CDR3 has 14 amino acids. Germline V gene data show CDR1 as SEHNR and CDR2 as FQNEAQ (reference sequence). In DNA form, the CDR3 reads TGTGCCAGCAGCCCCGGGACAGAGAACACTGAAGCTTTCTTT. It yields the protein CASSPGTENTEAFF.

This clone was observed once. The chain combines TRBV19 with TRBJ2-1; 7 positions agree with TRBD2. Trimming took 0 bases from V and 6 from J; bases not matched to a gene: 2. From germline, CDR1 is LNHDA and CDR2 SQIVND (reference sequence). The CDR3 covers 14 residues. This CDR3 reads CASSIDRGVNEQFF. The CDR3 DNA sequence: TGTGCCAGTAGTATAGATCGGGGGGTCAATGAGCAGTTCTTC. Based on the CDR3 plus reference TRBV19 and TRBJ2-1, the full variable domain is DGGITQSPKYLFRKEGQNVTLSCEQNLNHDAMYWYRQDPGQGLRLIYYSQIVNDFQKGDIAEGYSVSREKKESFPLTVTSAQKNPTAFYLCASSIDRGVNEQFFGPGTRLTVL.

The DNA for the CDR3 is TGTGCCAGCAGCGTCTACTCTGGGGCCAACGTCCTGACTTTC. It yields the protein CASSVYSGANVLTF. This sequence joins TRBV9 and TRBJ2-6; no reliable D call. The CDR3 spans 14 residues. V shed 2 bases and J shed 0 bases, with 3 bases lying between them. Germline lookup yields CDR1 SGDLS and CDR2 YYNGEE.

This clone was seen a single time. The V gene is TRBV10-1, the J gene TRBJ1-6; 7 bases line up with TRBD1. With V trimmed by 3 bases and J by 9 bases, 5 bases remained unmatched. CDR1 is WNHNN and CDR2 is SYGVQD in the germline V gene (reference sequence). This CDR3 spans 14 amino acids. CDR3 residues: CASSDLRQGSPLHF. As DNA, the CDR3 is TGCGCCAGCAGTGATTTAAGACAGGGTTCACCCCTCCACTTT.